Following are 2 T cell receptor beta chains from one sample sequenced in a study of persistence of HIV-infected CD4 T cells. This was the immunoSEQ version 4 assay in survey mode. TCRdb keeps only in-frame clones here, not all; method: immunoSEQ multiplex PCR. The sample lists tens of thousands of clones, over 80% occurring once. These receptors are not linked to any known antigen. Stimulation used approximately 10 ug/mL lysate from CMV-infected fibroblasts. Memory cells lacking CD40L and CD69 with high CD45RO were sorted. This sample comprised CD4+ T cells sorted from PBMCs after roughly 18-hour stimulation, obtained from a patient who received antiretroviral therapy. The source of these receptors is an adult man with HIV who was CMV-seropositive.

The V gene is TRBV2, the J gene TRBJ1-6; D gene uncertain. The germline V and J ends were trimmed by 4 bases and 4 bases, with 11 bases remaining between them. Germline CDR1 is SNHLY and CDR2 is FYNNEI. The CDR3 length is 15 residues. The CDR3 DNA follows: TGTGCCAGCAGTGCCGAACAGACTTATAATTCACCCCTCCACTTT. It specifies CASSAEQTYNSPLHF.

The chain carries TRBV6-1 and TRBJ2-2; maybe TRBD2 (5 bases). Germline lookup yields CDR1 MNHNS and CDR2 SASEGT. The CDR3 is made up of 13 amino acids. V was trimmed by 2 bases and J by 6 bases, leaving 7 bases between them. The CDR3 reads CASSEKGAGELFF. In nucleotides, the CDR3 is TGTGCCAGCAGTGAAAAGGGAGCCGGGGAGCTGTTTTTT.